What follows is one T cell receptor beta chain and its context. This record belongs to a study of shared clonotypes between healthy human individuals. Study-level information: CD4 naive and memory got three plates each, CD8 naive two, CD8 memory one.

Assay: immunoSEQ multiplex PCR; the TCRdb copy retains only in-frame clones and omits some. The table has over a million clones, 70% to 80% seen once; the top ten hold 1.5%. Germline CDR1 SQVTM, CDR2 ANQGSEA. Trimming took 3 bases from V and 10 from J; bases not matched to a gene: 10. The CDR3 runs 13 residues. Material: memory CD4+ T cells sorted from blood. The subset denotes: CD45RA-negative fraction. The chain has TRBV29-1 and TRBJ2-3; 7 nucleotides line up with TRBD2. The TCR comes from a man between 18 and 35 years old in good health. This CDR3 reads CSVEASGSLAQYF. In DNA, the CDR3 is TGCAGCGTTGAGGCTAGCGGCTCCTTGGCGCAGTATTTT.